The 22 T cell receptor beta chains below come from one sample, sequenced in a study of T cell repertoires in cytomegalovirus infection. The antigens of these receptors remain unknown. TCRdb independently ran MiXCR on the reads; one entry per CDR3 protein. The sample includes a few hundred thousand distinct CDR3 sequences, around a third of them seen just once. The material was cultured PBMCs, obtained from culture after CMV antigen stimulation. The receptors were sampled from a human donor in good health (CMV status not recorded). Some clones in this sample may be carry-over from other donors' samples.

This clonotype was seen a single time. Here the CDR3 reads CASSPGDRVHQPQHF. The CDR3 DNA is TGTGCCAGCAGTCCCGGTGACAGGGTACATCAGCCCCAGCATTTT. The chain combines TRBV27 with TRBJ1-5, with 7 bases that match TRBD1. The CDR3 consists of 15 residues. The germline V gene has CDR1 MNHEY and CDR2 SMNVEV (reference sequence). Trimming at V came to 5 bases and at J to 5 bases, leaving 9 bases not matched to a gene.

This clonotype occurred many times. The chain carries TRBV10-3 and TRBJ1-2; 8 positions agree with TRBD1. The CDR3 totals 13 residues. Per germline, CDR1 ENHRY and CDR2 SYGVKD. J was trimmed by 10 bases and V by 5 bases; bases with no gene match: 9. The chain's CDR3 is CAISSSTGGDYTF. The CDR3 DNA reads TGTGCCATCAGTTCCAGCACAGGGGGTGACTACACCTTC.

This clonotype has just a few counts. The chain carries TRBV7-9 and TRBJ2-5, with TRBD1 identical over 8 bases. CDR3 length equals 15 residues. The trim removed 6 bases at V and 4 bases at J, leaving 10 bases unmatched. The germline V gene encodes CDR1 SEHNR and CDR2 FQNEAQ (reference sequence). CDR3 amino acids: CASSKQGVVGETQYF. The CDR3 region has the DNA TGTGCCAGCAGTAAACAGGGGGTAGTAGGAGAGACCCAGTACTTC.

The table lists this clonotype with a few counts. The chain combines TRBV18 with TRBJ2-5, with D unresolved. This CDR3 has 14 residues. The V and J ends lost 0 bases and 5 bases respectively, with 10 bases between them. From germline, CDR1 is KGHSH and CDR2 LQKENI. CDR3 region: CASSPPSGWETQYF. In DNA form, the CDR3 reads TGTGCCAGCTCACCACCTTCCGGGTGGGAGACCCAGTACTTC.

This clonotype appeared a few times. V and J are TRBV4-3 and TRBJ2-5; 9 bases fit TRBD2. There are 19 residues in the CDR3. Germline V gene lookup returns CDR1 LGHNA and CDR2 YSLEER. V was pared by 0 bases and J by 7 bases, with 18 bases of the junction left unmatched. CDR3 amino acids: CASSQDGGRATQPQGTQYF. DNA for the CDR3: TGCGCCAGCAGCCAAGATGGCGGGAGGGCCACACAACCGCAGGGGACCCAGTACTTC.

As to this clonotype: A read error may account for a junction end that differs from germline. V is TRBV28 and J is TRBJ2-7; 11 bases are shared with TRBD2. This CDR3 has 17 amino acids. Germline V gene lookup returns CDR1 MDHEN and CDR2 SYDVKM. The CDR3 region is CTSSVVAGGPGYGEQYF. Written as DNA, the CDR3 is TGTACCAGCAGTGTCGTAGCGGGAGGGCCAGGATACGGCGAGCAGTACTTC.

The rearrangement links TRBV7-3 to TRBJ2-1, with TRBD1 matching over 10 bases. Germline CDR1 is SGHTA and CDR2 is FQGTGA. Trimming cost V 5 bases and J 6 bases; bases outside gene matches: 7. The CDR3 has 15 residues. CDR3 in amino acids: CASSLRDRGFNEQFF. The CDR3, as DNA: TGTGCCAGCAGCCTCCGGGACAGGGGCTTCAATGAGCAGTTCTTC.

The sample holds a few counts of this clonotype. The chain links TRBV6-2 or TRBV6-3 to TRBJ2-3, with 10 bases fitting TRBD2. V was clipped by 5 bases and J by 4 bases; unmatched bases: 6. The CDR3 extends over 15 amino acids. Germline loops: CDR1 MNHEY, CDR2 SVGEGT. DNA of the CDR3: TGTGCCAGCAGTGGAGTTAGCGGGAGGCCAGATACGCAGTATTTT. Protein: CASSGVSGRPDTQYF.

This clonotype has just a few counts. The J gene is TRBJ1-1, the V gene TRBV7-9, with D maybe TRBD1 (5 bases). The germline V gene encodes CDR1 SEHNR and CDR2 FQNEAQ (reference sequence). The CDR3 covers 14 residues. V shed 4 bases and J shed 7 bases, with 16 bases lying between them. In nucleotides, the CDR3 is TGTGCCAGCAGCTCCGGACGGGGGGAGAGTGAAGCTTTCTTT. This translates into CASSSGRGESEAFF. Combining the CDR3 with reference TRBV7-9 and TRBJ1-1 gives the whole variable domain DTGVSQNPRHKITKRGQNVTFRCDPISEHNRLYWYRQTLGQGPEFLTYFQNEAQLEKSRLLSDRFSAERPKGSFSTLEIQRTEQGDSAMYLCASSSGRGESEAFFGQGTRLTVV.

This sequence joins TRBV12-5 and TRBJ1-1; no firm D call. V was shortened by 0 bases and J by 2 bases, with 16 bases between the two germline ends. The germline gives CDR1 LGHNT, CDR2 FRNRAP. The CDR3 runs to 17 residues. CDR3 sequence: CASGLVEVATINTEAFF. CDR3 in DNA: TGTGCTAGTGGTTTGGTGGAGGTAGCGACTATCAACACTGAAGCTTTCTTT.

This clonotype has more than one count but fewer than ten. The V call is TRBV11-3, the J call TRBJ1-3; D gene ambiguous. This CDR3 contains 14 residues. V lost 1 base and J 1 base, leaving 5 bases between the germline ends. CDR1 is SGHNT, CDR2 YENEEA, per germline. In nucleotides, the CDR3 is TGTGCCAGCAGCTTAGGGGAATCTGGAAACACCATATATTTT. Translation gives CASSLGESGNTIYF.

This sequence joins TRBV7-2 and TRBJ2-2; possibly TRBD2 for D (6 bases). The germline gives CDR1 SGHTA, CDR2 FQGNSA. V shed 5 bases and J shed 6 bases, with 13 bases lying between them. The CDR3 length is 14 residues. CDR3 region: CASSPTSFPGELFF. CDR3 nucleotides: TGTGCCAGCAGCCCCACTAGCTTCCCCGGGGAGCTGTTTTTT.

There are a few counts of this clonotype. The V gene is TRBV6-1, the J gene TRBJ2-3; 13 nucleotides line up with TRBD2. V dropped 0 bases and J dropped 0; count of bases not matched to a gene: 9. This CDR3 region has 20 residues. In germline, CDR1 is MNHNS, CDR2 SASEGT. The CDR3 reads CASSEAPGLAGIFSTDTQYF. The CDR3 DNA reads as TGTGCCAGCAGTGAAGCACCGGGACTAGCGGGAATCTTTAGCACAGATACGCAGTATTTT.

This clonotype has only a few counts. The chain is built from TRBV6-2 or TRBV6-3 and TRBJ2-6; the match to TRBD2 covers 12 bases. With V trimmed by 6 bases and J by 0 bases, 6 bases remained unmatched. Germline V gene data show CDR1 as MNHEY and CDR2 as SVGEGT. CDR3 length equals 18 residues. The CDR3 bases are TGTGCCAGCAGCTTCCTAGCGGGAGGGGTCTCTGGGGCCAACGTCCTGACTTTC. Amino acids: CASSFLAGGVSGANVLTF.

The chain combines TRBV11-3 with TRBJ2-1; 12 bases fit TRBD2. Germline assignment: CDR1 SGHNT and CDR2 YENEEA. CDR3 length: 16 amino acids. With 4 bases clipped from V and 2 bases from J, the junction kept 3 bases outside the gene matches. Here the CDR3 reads CASSWTSGETYNEQFF. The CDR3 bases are TGTGCCAGCAGCTGGACTAGCGGGGAGACCTACAATGAGCAGTTCTTC.

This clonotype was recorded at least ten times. CDR3 in DNA: TGTGCCAGCAGTGAAGCAATCCAGAGCAATCAGCCCCAGCATTTT. It codes for CASSEAIQSNQPQHF. V usage is TRBV6-1 and J usage is TRBJ1-5, with D unresolved. Trimming removed 0 bases at V and 1 base at J, with 7 bases between. Germline CDR1 reads MNHNS; CDR2 reads SASEGT. This CDR3 has 15 amino acids.

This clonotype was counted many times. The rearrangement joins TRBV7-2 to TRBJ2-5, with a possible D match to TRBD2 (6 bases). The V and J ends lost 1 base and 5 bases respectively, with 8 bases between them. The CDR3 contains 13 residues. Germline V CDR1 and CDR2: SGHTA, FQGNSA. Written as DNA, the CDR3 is TGTGCCAGCAGCTTAGGGGCGGGGGAGACCCAGTACTTC. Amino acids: CASSLGAGETQYF.

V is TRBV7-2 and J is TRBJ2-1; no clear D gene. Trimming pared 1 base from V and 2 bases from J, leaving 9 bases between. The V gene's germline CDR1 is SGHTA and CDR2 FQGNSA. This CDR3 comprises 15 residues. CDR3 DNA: TGTGCCAGCAGCTTAGAGACATATGCCTACAATGAGCAGTTCTTC. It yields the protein CASSLETYAYNEQFF.

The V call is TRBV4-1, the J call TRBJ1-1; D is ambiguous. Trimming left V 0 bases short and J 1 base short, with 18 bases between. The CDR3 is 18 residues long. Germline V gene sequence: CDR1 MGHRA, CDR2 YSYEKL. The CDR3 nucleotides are TGCGCCAGCAGCCAAGATGAGCGACTAAGGAGGACGAACACTGAAGCTTTCTTT. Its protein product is CASSQDERLRRTNTEAFF.

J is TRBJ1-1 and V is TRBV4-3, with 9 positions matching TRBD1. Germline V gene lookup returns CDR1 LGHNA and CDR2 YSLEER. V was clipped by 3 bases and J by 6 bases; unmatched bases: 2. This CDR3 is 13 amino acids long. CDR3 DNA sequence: TGCGCCAGCAGCCAGGACAGGGGAGCTGAAGCTTTCTTT. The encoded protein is CASSQDRGAEAFF.

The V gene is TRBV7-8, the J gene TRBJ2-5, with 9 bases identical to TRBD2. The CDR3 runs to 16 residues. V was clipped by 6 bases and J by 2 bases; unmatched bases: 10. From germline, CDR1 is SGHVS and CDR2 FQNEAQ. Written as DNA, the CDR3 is TGTGCCAGCAGAAAAGCGGGCGCGGGAGGGCAAGAGACCCAGTACTTC. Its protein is CASRKAGAGGQETQYF.

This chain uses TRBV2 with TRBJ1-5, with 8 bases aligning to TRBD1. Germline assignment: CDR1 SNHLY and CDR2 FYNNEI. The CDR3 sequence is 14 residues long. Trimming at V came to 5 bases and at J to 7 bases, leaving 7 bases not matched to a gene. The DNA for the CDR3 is TGTGCCAGCAGTACCGACAGGGGTGGCCAGCCCCAGCATTTT. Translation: CASSTDRGGQPQHF.